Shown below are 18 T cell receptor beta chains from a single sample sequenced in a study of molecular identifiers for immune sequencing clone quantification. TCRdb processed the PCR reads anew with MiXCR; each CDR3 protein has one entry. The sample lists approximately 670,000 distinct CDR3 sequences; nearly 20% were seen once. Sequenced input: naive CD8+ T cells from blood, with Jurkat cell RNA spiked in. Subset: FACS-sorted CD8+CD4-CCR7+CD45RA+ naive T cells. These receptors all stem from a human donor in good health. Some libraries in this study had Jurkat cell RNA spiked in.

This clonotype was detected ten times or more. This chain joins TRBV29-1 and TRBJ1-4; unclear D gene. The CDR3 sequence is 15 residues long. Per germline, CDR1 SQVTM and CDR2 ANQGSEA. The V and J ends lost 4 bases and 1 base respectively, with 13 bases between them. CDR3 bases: TGCAGCGTTGGAGACCTAGCGGGAACTAATGAAAAACTGTTTTTT. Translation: CSVGDLAGTNEKLFF.

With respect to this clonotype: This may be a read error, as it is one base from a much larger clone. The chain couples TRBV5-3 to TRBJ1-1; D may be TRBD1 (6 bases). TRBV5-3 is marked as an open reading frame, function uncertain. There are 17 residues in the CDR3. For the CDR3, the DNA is TGTGCCACAAACCTAGTCTATCTCAGAGACAGGTCGACTGAAGCTCTCTTT. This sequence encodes CATNLVYLRDRSTEALF.

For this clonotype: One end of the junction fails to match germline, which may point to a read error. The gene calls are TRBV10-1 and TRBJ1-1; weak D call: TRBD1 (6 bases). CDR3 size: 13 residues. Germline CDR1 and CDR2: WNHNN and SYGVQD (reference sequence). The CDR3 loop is CASSGQGNTGAFF. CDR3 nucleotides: TGCGCCAGCAGCGGGCAGGGGAACACTGGAGCTTTCTTT.

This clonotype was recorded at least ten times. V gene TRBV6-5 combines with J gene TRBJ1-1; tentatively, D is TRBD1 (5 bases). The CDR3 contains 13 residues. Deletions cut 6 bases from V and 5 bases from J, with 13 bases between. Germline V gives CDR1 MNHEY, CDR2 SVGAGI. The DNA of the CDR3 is TGTGCCAGCAGCCCCGGGGCTACGACTGAAGCTTTCTTT. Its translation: CASSPGATTEAFF.

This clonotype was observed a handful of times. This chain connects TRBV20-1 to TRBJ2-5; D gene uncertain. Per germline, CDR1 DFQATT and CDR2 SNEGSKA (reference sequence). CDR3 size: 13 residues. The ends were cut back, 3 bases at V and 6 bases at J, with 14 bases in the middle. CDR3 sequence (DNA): TGCAGTGCTAGCGGCCAGGATGGGAAGACCCAGTACTTC. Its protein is CSASGQDGKTQYF.

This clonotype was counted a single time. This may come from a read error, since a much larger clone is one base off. This chain's CDR3 is CASGDWAFSFF. The DNA for the CDR3 is TGTGCCAGCGGTGACTGGGCTTTTTCTTTCTTT. This chain links TRBV6-1 with TRBJ1-1, with D hard to call. Germline V gene data show CDR1 as MNHNS and CDR2 as SASEGT. The CDR3 sequence is 11 residues long.

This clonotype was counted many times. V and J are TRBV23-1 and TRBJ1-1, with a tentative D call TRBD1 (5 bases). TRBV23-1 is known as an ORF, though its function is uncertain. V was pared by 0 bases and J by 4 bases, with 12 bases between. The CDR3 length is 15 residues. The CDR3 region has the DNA TGCGCCAGCAGTCAATCGGGGCGTTGGCGCACTGAAGCTTTCTTT. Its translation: CASSQSGRWRTEAFF.

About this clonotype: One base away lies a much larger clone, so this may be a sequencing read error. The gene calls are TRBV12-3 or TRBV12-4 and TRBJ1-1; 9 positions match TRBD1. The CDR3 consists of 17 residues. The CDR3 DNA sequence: TGTGCCAGCAGTCAACGACCCGGGACAGGGTTGGACACTGAAGCTTCCTTT. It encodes CASSQRPGTGLDTEASF.

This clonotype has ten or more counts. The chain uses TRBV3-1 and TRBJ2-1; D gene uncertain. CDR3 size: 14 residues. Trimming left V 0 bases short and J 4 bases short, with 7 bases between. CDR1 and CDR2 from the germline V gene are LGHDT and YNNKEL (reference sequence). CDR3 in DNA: TGTGCCAGCAGCCAAGACCTTATTTACAATGAGCAGTTCTTC. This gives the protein CASSQDLIYNEQFF.

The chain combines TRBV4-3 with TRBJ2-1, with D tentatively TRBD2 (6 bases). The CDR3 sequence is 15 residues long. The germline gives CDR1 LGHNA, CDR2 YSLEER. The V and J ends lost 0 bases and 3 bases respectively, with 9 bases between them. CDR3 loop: CASSQELAFYNEQFF. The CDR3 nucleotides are TGCGCCAGCAGCCAAGAACTAGCTTTCTACAATGAGCAGTTCTTC.

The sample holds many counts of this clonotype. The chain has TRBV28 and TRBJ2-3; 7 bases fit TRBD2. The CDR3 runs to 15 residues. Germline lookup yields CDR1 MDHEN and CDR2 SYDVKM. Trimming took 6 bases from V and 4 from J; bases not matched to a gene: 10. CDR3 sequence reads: CASSLRGLRSDTQYF. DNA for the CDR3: TGTGCCAGCAGCTTACGGGGACTACGGTCAGATACGCAGTATTTT.

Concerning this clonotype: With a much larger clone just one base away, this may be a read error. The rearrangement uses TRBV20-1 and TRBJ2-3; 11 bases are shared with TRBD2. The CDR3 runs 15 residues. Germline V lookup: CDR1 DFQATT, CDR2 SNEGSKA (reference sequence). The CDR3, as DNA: TGCGGTGCTAGAGATAGCGGGAGGGCCTCGGATACGCAGTATTTT. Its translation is CGARDSGRASDTQYF.

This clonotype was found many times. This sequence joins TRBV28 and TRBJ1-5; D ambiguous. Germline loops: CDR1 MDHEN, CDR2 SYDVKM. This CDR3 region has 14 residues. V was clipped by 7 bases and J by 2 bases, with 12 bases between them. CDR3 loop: CASTWPGRNQPQHF. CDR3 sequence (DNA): TGTGCCAGCACGTGGCCGGGCCGCAATCAGCCCCAGCATTTT.

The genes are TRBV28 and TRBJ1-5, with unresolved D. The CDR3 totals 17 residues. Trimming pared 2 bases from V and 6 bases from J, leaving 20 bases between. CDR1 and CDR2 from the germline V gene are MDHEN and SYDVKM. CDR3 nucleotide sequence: TGTGCCAGCAGTTTACCTCGGGAAGCTTATCGGCGTCAGCCCCAGCATTTT. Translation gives CASSLPREAYRRQPQHF.

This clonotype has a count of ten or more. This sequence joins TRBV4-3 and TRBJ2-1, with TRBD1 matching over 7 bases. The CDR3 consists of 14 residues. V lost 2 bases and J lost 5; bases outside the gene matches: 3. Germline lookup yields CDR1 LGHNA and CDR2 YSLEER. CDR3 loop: CASSQSTGDNEQFF. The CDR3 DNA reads TGCGCCAGCAGCCAATCTACAGGGGACAATGAGCAGTTCTTC.

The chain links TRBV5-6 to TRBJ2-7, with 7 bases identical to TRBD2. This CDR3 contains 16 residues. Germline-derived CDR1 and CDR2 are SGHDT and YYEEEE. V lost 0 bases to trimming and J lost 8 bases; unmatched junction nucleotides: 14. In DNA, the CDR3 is TGTGCCAGCAGCTTGGGAGCGGGGAGCCGGCCCCAGCAGCAGTACTTC. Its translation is CASSLGAGSRPQQQYF.

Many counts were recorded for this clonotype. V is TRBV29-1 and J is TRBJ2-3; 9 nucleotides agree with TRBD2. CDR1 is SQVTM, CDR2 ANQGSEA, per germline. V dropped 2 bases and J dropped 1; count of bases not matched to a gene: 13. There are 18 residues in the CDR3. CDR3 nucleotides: TGCAGCGTTGAACTTTATCCCGGAGTAGCGGGGGGCACAGATACGCAGTATTTT. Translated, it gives CSVELYPGVAGGTDTQYF.

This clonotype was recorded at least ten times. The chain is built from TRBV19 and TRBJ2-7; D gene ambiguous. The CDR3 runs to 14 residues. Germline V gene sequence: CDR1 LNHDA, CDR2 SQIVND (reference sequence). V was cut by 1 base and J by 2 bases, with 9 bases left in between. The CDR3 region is CASSIGLTAYEQYF. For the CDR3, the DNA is TGTGCCAGTAGTATAGGACTCACGGCCTACGAGCAGTACTTC.